These T cell receptor beta chains were read from a single sample in a study of T cells in Graves' hyperthyroidism and ophthalmopathy. TCRdb recomputed calls from the multiplex PCR reads with MiXCR, one row per CDR3 protein. This sample carries under 400,000 distinct CDR3 sequences, about 25% of them seen once, and the ten largest clones take around four fifths. Input material: blood. The source is a man aged 50 to 60 with Graves' hyperthyroidism. The CDR3 runs from the conserved cysteine through the conserved F or W.

v_gene,CDR3aa
TRBV10-3,CAISELSGGARAQYF
TRBV29-1,CSVVGTAYGYTF
TRBV12-3/TRBV12-4,CASSSESGSLHNEQFF
TRBV19,CASSGTSVADTQYF
TRBV6-5,CASSYSGSQNYNEQFF
TRBV7-2,CASSLVGGPGNQPQHF
TRBV27,CASSLGVVAGLEQFF
TRBV12-3/TRBV12-4,CASSPRQHSDYGYTF
TRBV20-1,CSARDGTATLEAFF
TRBV29-1,CSVESRIRDYGYTF
TRBV7-9,CASSSGTGDYGYTF
TRBV3-1,CASSQDPRRGSAYGEQYF
TRBV2,CASSDAVGDNEQFF
TRBV14,CASSQDRLRYNEQFF
TRBV7-9,CASSPRQNTEAFF
TRBV7-9,CASSHGSPGEKLFF
TRBV27,CASGDPSLGINYGYTF
TRBV18,CASSPTDRGSDYGYTF
TRBV11-2,CASSVDTREARRTEAFF
TRBV6-1,CASSFPGTSGRKDEQFF
TRBV2,CASSYRAGITEAFF
TRBV9,CASSVGLAVGSSYNEQFF
TRBV20-1,CSFDGGAYEQYF
TRBV7-9,CVSSTAGSSTDTQYF
TRBV5-1,CASSFSRDSNYGYTF
TRBV7-9,CASSLASTREQFF
TRBV7-3,CASSYNGGLGRRVEQFF
TRBV2,CASMGQGASTGELFF
TRBV24-1,CATSDSTGSGTGELFF
TRBV20-1,CSAEVFGRGGTDTQYF
TRBV6-9,CASSFSPPGQLNTEAFF
TRBV12-3/TRBV12-4,CASSFALVDEQYF
TRBV28,CASREDRGGEQFF
TRBV9,CASSVGGGETQYF
TRBV5-1,CASSLVPREDNEQFF
TRBV28,CASREGGGGETQYF
TRBV6-1,CASSENPDYEQYF
TRBV30,CAWSVLSRDLKAFF
TRBV10-3,CAISESEVTYEQCF
TRBV27,CASSGTSGSLSEQYF
TRBV5-1,CASSLEAEQFF
TRBV27,CASSPRRGRMPRAEQFF
TRBV2,CATRLGGWTEAFF
TRBV7-2,CASSLTGGYNSPLHF
TRBV3-1,CASSHLQGTSSYEQYF
TRBV6-1,CASLMSLGEQFF
TRBV20-1,CRVAFRETQYF
TRBV28,CASRGLAGDYEQYF